These 21 T cell receptor beta chains came from one sample sequenced in a study of vaccination effects on CD4 cells after COVID-19. These receptors have no known antigen. Using immunoSEQ multiplex PCR, the repertoire was profiled, and TCRdb retains in-frame clones only, with some absent. The sample records around 19,000 clones, 70% to 80% being singletons. Antigen-specific CD4+ T cells were expanded (with viral peptide pools) by the ViraFEST assay ahead of sequencing. Once cultured for 10 days, the cells underwent separation to obtain CD4+ T cells. By PCR, the person was confirmed to have had SARS-CoV-2 infection between March and December 2020. Material: CD4+ T cells from PBMCs cultured with a peptide pool, obtained before COVID-19 vaccination. The receptors come from a human donor who had a prior SARS-CoV-2 infection.

Only a few counts were recorded for this clone. The V gene is TRBV5-6, the J gene TRBJ2-3, with 7 bases aligning to TRBD1. Germline V gene lookup returns CDR1 SGHDT and CDR2 YYEEEE. This CDR3 is 16 amino acids long. Trimming removed 1 base from V and 0 bases from J; junction bases left unmatched: 5. The CDR3 DNA reads as TGTGCCAGCAGCTTGTCCCCGGGACAGAGCACAGATACGCAGTATTTT. It encodes CASSLSPGQSTDTQYF.

The chain couples TRBV12-3 or TRBV12-4 to TRBJ1-2; D ambiguous. This CDR3 is built from 13 residues. Trimming took 5 bases from V and 4 from J, leaving 11 bases between them. The CDR3 sequence: CASSQGLFYGYTF. The CDR3 nucleotides are TGTGCCAGCAGTCAAGGACTGTTCTATGGCTACACCTTC.

The chain has TRBV29-1 and TRBJ2-7; 13 positions match TRBD2. CDR1 is SQVTM, CDR2 ANQGSEA, per germline. There are 16 residues in the CDR3. V trimming: 7 bases; J trimming: 4 bases; junction bases outside the gene matches: 13. The CDR3 DNA reads as TGCAGCGCTGCCGGACTAGCGGGAGTCGGTTTGTACGAGCAGTACTTC. Its translation: CSAAGLAGVGLYEQYF.

This sequence joins TRBV19 and TRBJ2-7, with TRBD2 matching over 9 bases. CDR1 LNHDA and CDR2 SQIVND come from the germline V gene (reference sequence). The V segment lost 2 bases and the J segment 0 bases; nucleotides outside the gene matches: 26. CDR3 length: 23 amino acids. The DNA of the CDR3 is TGTGCCAGTAGTATACCGGACACCGTCCCGGGTGGCGGGAGGGAGATGAGCTCCTACGAGCAGTACTTC. This sequence encodes CASSIPDTVPGGGREMSSYEQYF.

The chain joins TRBV5-1 to TRBJ1-3; D ambiguous. The CDR3 has 14 amino acids. Germline-derived CDR1 and CDR2 are SGHRS and YFSETQ. V lost 4 bases, J lost 3 bases, and 11 bases lay in between. CDR3 residues: CASSIDTDGNTIYF. In nucleotides, the CDR3 is TGCGCCAGCAGCATAGACACGGATGGAAACACCATATATTTT.

This chain uses TRBV20-1 with TRBJ2-7; D possibly corresponds to TRBD2 (5 bases). Per the germline V gene, CDR1 is DFQATT and CDR2 is SNEGSKA (reference sequence). V dropped 3 bases and J dropped 0 bases, with 6 bases sitting between them. The CDR3 is 12 residues long. CDR3 DNA sequence: TGCAGTGCTAGTAGCGCCTCCTACGAGCAGTACTTC. This codes for CSASSASYEQYF.

In DNA, the CDR3 is TGTGCCAGCAGCCGAACAGGGGGCGACTATGGCTACACCTTC. It yields the protein CASSRTGGDYGYTF. The V gene is TRBV5-5, the J gene TRBJ1-2; TRBD1 matches at 9 bases. The CDR3 totals 14 residues. V shed 4 bases, J shed 3 bases, and the junction held 4 bases outside the gene matches. Germline V gene data show CDR1 as SGHKS and CDR2 as YYEKEE (reference sequence).

The genes are TRBV7-6 and TRBJ1-4; no reliable D call. The germline CDR1 and CDR2 sequences are SGHVS and FNYEAQ. This CDR3 contains 14 residues. V was pared by 5 bases and J by 0 bases, with 7 bases between. Written as DNA, the CDR3 is TGTGCCAGCAGCCCAATTGCAACTAATGAAAAACTGTTTTTT. Translation gives CASSPIATNEKLFF.

The chain uses TRBV2 and TRBJ2-7; D gene uncertain. This CDR3 is 15 amino acids long. The V gene's germline CDR1 is SNHLY and CDR2 FYNNEI. The V end lost 4 bases, the J end lost 1 base, and 14 bases lay between the germline ends. DNA of the CDR3: TGTGCCAGCAGTGTGGATCCGCTCGCTTCCTACGAGCAGTACTTC. It is translated as CASSVDPLASYEQYF.

The chain combines TRBV5-4 with TRBJ1-1; weak D call: TRBD1 (5 bases). V was shortened by 0 bases and J by 6 bases, with 12 bases between the two germline ends. The CDR3 runs 14 residues. CDR1 is SGHNT and CDR2 is YYREEE in the germline V gene (reference sequence). The CDR3 protein is CASSLVGAFSEAFF. In nucleotides, the CDR3 is TGTGCCAGCAGCTTGGTAGGGGCTTTTTCTGAAGCTTTCTTT.

V and J are TRBV6-5 and TRBJ1-5, with unresolved D. CDR1 MNHEY and CDR2 SVGAGI come from the germline V gene. V was shortened by 8 bases and J by 3 bases, with 11 bases between the two germline ends. CDR3 length: 13 amino acids. The DNA of the CDR3 is TGTGCCAGCGTCGGTCAGTACAATCAGCCCCAGCATTTT. Translated, it gives CASVGQYNQPQHF.

This clone has just a few counts. This chain joins TRBV11-2 and TRBJ1-6; TRBD1 agrees at 10 bases. Germline CDR1 SGHAT, CDR2 FQNNGV. After removal of 7 bases from V and 7 bases from J, the junction contained 7 bases not matched to a gene. CDR3 size: 15 residues. The CDR3 DNA sequence: TGTGCCAGCAACGACAGGGGGCCTCACAATTCACCCCTCCACTTT. It specifies CASNDRGPHNSPLHF.

This chain uses TRBV2 with TRBJ2-3; possible D gene TRBD2, 6 bases. V was shortened by 2 bases and J by 5 bases, with 14 bases between the two germline ends. This CDR3 spans 15 amino acids. Germline CDR1 SNHLY, CDR2 FYNNEI. This chain's CDR3 is CASSESGQGGDTQYF. The CDR3 DNA follows: TGTGCCAGCAGTGAAAGCGGGCAGGGCGGAGATACGCAGTATTTT.

The chain carries TRBV7-9 and TRBJ2-7; TRBD1 matches 10 bases. Germline CDR1 and CDR2: SEHNR and FQNEAQ (reference sequence). This CDR3 is built from 16 residues. The ends lost 1 base at V and 2 bases at J; junction bases unmatched: 5. The CDR3 protein is CASSLGAGTGAYEQYF. In nucleotides, the CDR3 is TGTGCCAGCAGCTTAGGGGCCGGGACAGGGGCCTACGAGCAGTACTTC. Full variable domain (remainder filled in from reference TRBV7-9 and TRBJ2-7): DTGVSQNPRHKITKRGQNVTFRCDPISEHNRLYWYRQTLGQGPEFLTYFQNEAQLEKSRLLSDRFSAERPKGSFSTLEIQRTEQGDSAMYLCASSLGAGTGAYEQYFGPGTRLTVT.

The genes are TRBV5-1 and TRBJ2-7; D unresolved. The CDR3 is made up of 14 amino acids. Germline V gene data show CDR1 as SGHRS and CDR2 as YFSETQ. Trimming stripped 2 bases from V and 2 bases from J, with 11 bases between. CDR3: CASSFAQPTYEQYF. As DNA, the CDR3 is TGCGCCAGCAGCTTTGCACAGCCGACCTACGAGCAGTACTTC. The entire variable domain, with the rest obtained from reference TRBV5-1 and TRBJ2-7, is as follows: KAGVTQTPRYLIKTRGQQVTLSCSPISGHRSVSWYQQTPGQGLQFLFEYFSETQRNKGNFPGRFSGRQFSNSRSEMNVSTLELGDSALYLCASSFAQPTYEQYFGPGTRLTVT.

This clone was observed a handful of times. The chain has TRBV3-1 (or the pseudogene TRBV3-2) and TRBJ1-1; D is uncertain. CDR1 and CDR2 (germline): LGHDT, YNNKEL (reference sequence). The germline V and J ends were trimmed by 4 bases and 2 bases, with 8 bases remaining between them. This CDR3 has 13 residues. In DNA, the CDR3 is TGTGCCAGCAGCCCAAATCTCAACACTGAAGCTTTCTTT. Translating gives CASSPNLNTEAFF.

The chain uses TRBV11-3 and TRBJ2-7; 7 bases align to TRBD2. CDR3 length: 17 amino acids. Per germline, CDR1 SGHNT and CDR2 YENEEA. V lost 2 bases and J lost 4; bases outside the gene matches: 14. CDR3 loop: CASSLFERGTQLYEQYF. Here the CDR3 DNA reads TGTGCCAGCAGCTTATTCGAGCGGGGCACCCAACTTTACGAGCAGTACTTC. Complete variable domain (other parts from reference TRBV11-3 and TRBJ2-7): EAGVVQSPRYKIIEKKQPVAFWCNPISGHNTLYWYLQNLGQGPELLIRYENEEAVDDSQLPKDRFSAERLKGVDSTLKIQPAELGDSAVYLCASSLFERGTQLYEQYFGPGTRLTVT.

CDR3 sequence (DNA): TGTGCCAGCAGCTTAGGAGGGATTGGTCCCGCTTTCTTT. Protein product: CASSLGGIGPAFF. The rearrangement uses TRBV7-8 and TRBJ1-1, with D hard to call. The CDR3 has 13 amino acids. Germline loops: CDR1 SGHVS, CDR2 FQNEAQ. Between the trimmed V and J ends, which lost 1 base and 11 bases, there was a span of 14 bases.

The V gene is TRBV5-6, the J gene TRBJ1-5, with D uncertain. The CDR3 extends over 12 amino acids. Germline assignment: CDR1 SGHDT and CDR2 YYEEEE. The V gene lost 0 bases and the J gene lost 5 bases, with 3 bases spanning the gap. The CDR3 spells CASSLVDQPQHF. The CDR3 region has the DNA TGTGCCAGCAGCTTGGTGGATCAGCCCCAGCATTTT.

This rearrangement joins TRBV6-5 to TRBJ1-1; no clear D gene. This CDR3 is 14 amino acids long. CDR1 is MNHEY, CDR2 SVGAGI, per germline. Trimming removed 0 bases from V and 6 bases from J, with 11 bases in between. As DNA, the CDR3 is TGTGCCAGCAGTTACTCACTTGGTTTCGCTGAAGCTTTCTTT. Protein sequence: CASSYSLGFAEAFF.

The chain links TRBV29-1 to TRBJ2-5; the match to TRBD1 covers 7 bases. Germline assignment: CDR1 SQVTM and CDR2 ANQGSEA. CDR3 length: 13 residues. J was trimmed by 4 bases and V by 2 bases; bases with no gene match: 4. In DNA form, the CDR3 reads TGCAGCGTTGAAAAACAGGGGAGAGAGACCCAGTACTTC. This translates into CSVEKQGRETQYF.